These 7 T cell receptor beta chains share one sample of origin, sequenced in a study of shared clonotypes between healthy human individuals. The method was immunoSEQ multiplex PCR; TCRdb's version includes in-frame clones alone and lacks a portion of them. This sample has a few hundred thousand clones, with roughly 87% found just once. The specimen sequenced was memory CD8+ T cells sorted from blood. The subset denotes: CD45RO+ cells pooled with CCR7-negative TemRA cells. The origin of the receptors is a man aged 18 to 30 in good health.

This chain connects TRBV7-9 to TRBJ2-5; TRBD2 matches 7 bases. With 0 bases clipped from V and 2 bases from J, the junction kept 9 bases outside the gene matches. Germline V CDR1 and CDR2: SEHNR, FQNEAQ (reference sequence). The CDR3 has 17 residues. The CDR3 region has the DNA TGTGCCAGCAGCTTAGCGGGAGGGCCACTTAATCAAGAGACCCAGTACTTC. It encodes CASSLAGGPLNQETQYF.

The chain is built from TRBV29-1 and TRBJ2-3; D ambiguous. This CDR3 has 13 amino acids. Germline V gene data show CDR1 as SQVTM and CDR2 as ANQGSEA. V was trimmed by 1 base and J by 6 bases, leaving 11 bases between them. CDR3 DNA: TGCAGCGTTGAAGTAACGTACTCCGATACGCAGTATTTT. Its translation is CSVEVTYSDTQYF.

The chain joins TRBV27 to TRBJ1-6, with 7 nucleotides matching TRBD1. The CDR3 loop spans 14 amino acids. V lost 5 bases, J lost 6 bases, and 4 bases stayed unmatched. Germline CDR1 and CDR2: MNHEY and SMNVEV (reference sequence). CDR3 amino acids: CASSGGTVNSPLHF. The CDR3 nucleotides are TGTGCCAGCAGTGGGGGGACAGTTAATTCACCCCTCCACTTT.

The chain recombines TRBV6-5 with TRBJ2-5; D unclear. CDR3 length: 12 amino acids. From germline, CDR1 is MNHEY and CDR2 SVGAGI. V was shortened by 4 bases and J by 7 bases, with 10 bases between the two germline ends. The CDR3 coding sequence is TGTGCCAGCAGTTGGGATGGCTCGACCCAGTACTTC. This sequence encodes CASSWDGSTQYF.

This chain links TRBV19 with TRBJ1-6; 7 nucleotides line up with TRBD1. This CDR3 is 15 amino acids long. CDR1 and CDR2 (germline): LNHDA, SQIVND (reference sequence). V lost 8 bases and J lost 2; bases outside the gene matches: 6. The CDR3 DNA follows: TGTGCCAGTGAACCGGGGACAGCCTATAATTCACCCCTCCACTTT. This translates into CASEPGTAYNSPLHF.

In the case of this clone: It is unclear where the CDR3 begins or ends on the DNA, so no DNA is shown, and the CDR3 is as TCRdb lists it. The rearrangement joins TRBV9 to TRBJ2-1. The CDR3 is 14 amino acids long, termini counted. In germline, CDR1 is SGDLS, CDR2 YYNGEE. The CDR3 is CASSVGGGSPEKFF.

This chain links TRBV6-1 with TRBJ1-1; weak D call: TRBD1 (5 bases). Between the trimmed V and J ends, which lost 5 bases and 2 bases, there was a span of 12 bases. Looked up from germline, CDR1 is MNHNS and CDR2 is SASEGT. The length of the CDR3 is 14 residues. The CDR3 nucleotides read TGTGCCAGCAGTCTCTTGGGGGGTAACACTGAAGCTTTCTTT. This encodes CASSLLGGNTEAFF.